This section outlines one TCR beta chain sequence together with its context. In the original processing: Amplification of reference gene primers provided the estimated nucleated cell counts. Some clones are missing from TCRdb's copy, which holds only in-frame ones; the method was immunoSEQ multiplex PCR. V and J calls and clone size are those listed in that table; D and trimming were worked out from the DNA. The sample carries just under 300,000 clones, around 86% recorded once. This record belongs to a study of blood T cell repertoires in COVID-19. Across the study: Samples taken during acute and convalescent COVID-19 were collected in the United States, Italy and Spain.

The specimen sequenced was peripheral blood. The sequence came from a man aged 65 to 79 with acute or convalescent COVID-19.

CDR3 DNA: TGTGCCAGCAGCTCGCTGACAGGGGGCTACACTGAAGCTTTCTTT. This gives the protein CASSSLTGGYTEAFF. The chain links TRBV7-2 to TRBJ1-1, with 10 bases lining up with TRBD1. The CDR3 sequence is 15 residues long. Germline V gene sequence: CDR1 SGHTA, CDR2 FQGNSA. V dropped 4 bases and J dropped 3; count of bases not matched to a gene: 5.